This TCR beta chain is from a study of blood T cell repertoires in COVID-19. This clone was counted a single time. The data were produced by immunoSEQ multiplex PCR, yet TCRdb's version contains in-frame clones alone and is incomplete. The table lists around 240,000 clones, around 86% of them singletons. The sample taken for sequencing was PBMCs or T cells enriched from blood (not recorded which). This clonotype was obtained from a woman in her forties or fifties who had recovered from COVID-19.

The CDR3 loop is CASSPQTGPNEKLFF. CDR3 DNA sequence: TGTGCCAGCTCACCACAGACAGGGCCTAATGAAAAACTGTTTTTT. The chain employs TRBV18 and TRBJ1-4, with TRBD1 matching 7 bases. The V gene end was trimmed by 1 base and the J gene end by 3 bases; junction bases not matched to a gene: 2. Germline CDR1 is KGHSH and CDR2 is LQKENI. CDR3 size: 15 residues. The full variable domain, completed using reference TRBV18 and TRBJ1-4, is NAGVMQNPRHLVRRRGQEARLRCSPMKGHSHVYWYRQLPEEGLKFMVYLQKENIIDESGMPKERFSAEFPKEGPSILRIQQVVRGDSAAYFCASSPQTGPNEKLFFGSGTQLSVL.